These T cell receptor beta chains were read from a single sample in a study of CD8 T cells in ankylosing spondylitis. TCRdb called the 5' RACE reads again in MiXCR, with one record for every CDR3 protein. The sample lists approximately 220,000 distinct CDR3 sequences, around 20% occurring once. The specimen sequenced was blood, either unsorted or a sorted T cell fraction (not recorded which). The source of these receptors is a male donor with ankylosing spondylitis. Each CDR3 is given with its conserved first and last residue. D genes are given only for firm matches. Only part of the rows carry a size: once, few, many, or a class if the clone is expanded.

j_call d_call v_call clone_size cdr3_aa cdr3_nt
TRBJ2-7 - TRBV20-1 few CSARSGPTEQYF TGCAGTGCTAGATCTGGGCCCACCGAGCAGTACTTC
TRBJ2-7 TRBD2 TRBV6-2/TRBV6-3 few CASNSEGLAEGQYF TGTGCCAGCAATTCCGAGGGACTAGCAGAGGGGCAGTACTTC
TRBJ2-2 - TRBV25-1 few CASSEYDGEDGELFF TGTGCCAGCAGTGAATACGACGGCGAGGACGGGGAGCTGTTTTTT
TRBJ2-1 - TRBV5-1 many CASSLGLEQFF TGCGCCAGCAGCTTGGGACTGGAGCAGTTCTTC
TRBJ1-5 TRBD1 TRBV12-3/TRBV12-4 few CASSSRDSWNQPQHF TGTGCCAGCAGTTCACGGGACAGTTGGAATCAGCCCCAGCATTTT
TRBJ2-1 TRBD2 TRBV10-1 - CASSLRTSGLYNEQFF TGCGCCAGCAGTCTGAGGACTAGCGGGCTATACAATGAGCAGTTCTTC
TRBJ2-3 - TRBV7-6 few CASSWLADTQYF TGTGCCAGCAGCTGGCTAGCGGATACGCAGTATTTT
TRBJ2-1 - TRBV4-2 - CASSQDGSSYNEQFF TGTGCCAGCAGCCAAGACGGGTCCTCGTACAATGAGCAGTTCTTC
TRBJ2-7 TRBD2 TRBV20-1 - CSARIASGTYEQYF TGCAGTGCCCGGATCGCTAGCGGGACCTACGAGCAGTACTTC
TRBJ2-1 - TRBV5-1 few CASSLVPEDNEQFF TGCGCCAGCAGCTTGGTACCGGAAGACAATGAGCAGTTCTTC
TRBJ1-1 - TRBV4-1 few CASSQRGGLMNTEAFF TGCGCCAGCAGCCAGAGGGGGGGGCTCATGAACACTGAAGCTTTCTTT
TRBJ1-1 - TRBV11-2 few CASSDRTGIRTEAFF TGTGCCAGCAGCGACCGAACAGGGATACGCACTGAAGCTTTCTTT
TRBJ2-2 - TRBV29-1 - CSVIGGGTGELFF TGCAGCGTTATTGGAGGAGGAACCGGGGAGCTGTTTTTT
TRBJ2-7 - TRBV5-1 few CASSFGLNYEQYF TGCGCCAGCAGCTTCGGCCTGAACTACGAGCAGTACTTC
TRBJ1-2 - TRBV6-1 few CASSTLWGDGYTF TGTGCCAGCAGCACCCTGTGGGGGGATGGCTACACCTTC
TRBJ1-4 - TRBV12-3/TRBV12-4 few CASSLGQNLNEKLFF TGTGCCAGCAGTTTAGGTCAAAACCTTAATGAAAAACTGTTTTTT
TRBJ1-1 - TRBV7-7 - CASSLVGGDTEAFF TGTGCTAGCAGCTTAGTTGGAGGGGACACTGAAGCTTTCTTT
TRBJ1-1 - TRBV4-1 - CASSQDPGETEAFF TGCGCCAGCAGCCAAGACCCAGGAGAGACTGAAGCTTTCTTT
TRBJ2-1 TRBD2 TRBV20-1 few CSARDLRGAYNEQFF TGCAGTGCTAGAGATCTGCGGGGGGCCTACAATGAGCAGTTCTTC
TRBJ2-5 - TRBV3-1 few CASSLTRAQETQYF TGTGCCAGCAGCCTCACCCGAGCCCAAGAGACCCAGTACTTC
TRBJ2-5 TRBD2 TRBV15 - CATSRDGLAELQETQYF TGTGCCACCAGCAGAGATGGACTAGCGGAGCTCCAAGAGACCCAGTACTTC
TRBJ2-7 TRBD1 TRBV7-6 - CASSLAGTGETYEQYF TGTGCCAGCAGCTTAGCGGGAACAGGGGAGACCTACGAGCAGTACTTC
TRBJ1-2 TRBD1 TRBV4-1 few CASSRIGTEANYGYTF TGCGCCAGCAGTCGGATCGGGACAGAAGCTAACTATGGCTACACCTTC
TRBJ1-1 - TRBV30 - CAWGWGRTEAFF TGTGCCTGGGGGTGGGGGCGGACTGAAGCTTTCTTT
TRBJ2-1 - TRBV2 - CASSAGHSLYNEQFF TGTGCCAGCAGCGCGGGACACTCTCTATACAATGAGCAGTTCTTC
TRBJ2-3 TRBD2 TRBV2 - CASIGGGTDTQYF TGTGCCAGCATAGGCGGGGGGACCGATACGCAGTATTTT
TRBJ2-1 TRBD1 TRBV7-9 - CASSTSDRGPYNEQFF TGTGCCAGCAGCACTTCCGACAGGGGACCCTACAATGAGCAGTTCTTC
TRBJ1-4 TRBD1 TRBV2 few CASISSGTVNEKLFF TGTGCCAGTATTTCTTCCGGGACAGTAAATGAAAAACTGTTTTTT